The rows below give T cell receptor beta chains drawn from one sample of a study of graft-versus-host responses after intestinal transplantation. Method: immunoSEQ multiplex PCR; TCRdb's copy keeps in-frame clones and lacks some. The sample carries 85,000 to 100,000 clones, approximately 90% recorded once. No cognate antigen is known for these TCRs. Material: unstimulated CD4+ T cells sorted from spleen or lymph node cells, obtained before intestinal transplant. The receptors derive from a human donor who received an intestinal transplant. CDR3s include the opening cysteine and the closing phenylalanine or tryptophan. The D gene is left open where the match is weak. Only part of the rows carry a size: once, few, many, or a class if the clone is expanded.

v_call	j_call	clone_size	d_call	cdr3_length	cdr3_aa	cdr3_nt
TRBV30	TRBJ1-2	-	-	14	CAWRFRGSNYGYTF	TGTGCCTGGAGGTTTCGGGGATCTAACTATGGCTACACCTTC
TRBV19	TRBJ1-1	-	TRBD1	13	CASRNRGGAEAFF	TGTGCCAGTAGAAACAGGGGTGGGGCTGAAGCTTTCTTT
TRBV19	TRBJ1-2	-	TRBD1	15	CASSIRTGSPHGYTF	TGTGCCAGTAGTATTCGGACAGGATCTCCCCATGGCTACACCTTC
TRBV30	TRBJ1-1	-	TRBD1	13	CANRDRGATVAFF	TGTGCCAACCGGGACAGGGGGGCAACCGTAGCTTTCTTT
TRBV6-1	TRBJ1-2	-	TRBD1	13	CASRGTGARGYTF	TGTGCCAGCAGGGGGACAGGGGCGCGTGGCTACACCTTC
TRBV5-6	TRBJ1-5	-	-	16	CASSLAGRYNNQPQHF	TGTGCCAGCAGCTTGGCGGGGAGATATAACAATCAGCCCCAGCATTTT
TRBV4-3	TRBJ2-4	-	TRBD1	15	CASSHGTGVENIQYF	TGCGCCAGCAGCCACGGGACAGGGGTTGAAAACATTCAGTACTTC
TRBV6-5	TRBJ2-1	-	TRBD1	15	CASSGRGQGRYEQFF	TGTGCCAGCAGTGGCCGAGGACAGGGAAGGTATGAGCAGTTCTTC
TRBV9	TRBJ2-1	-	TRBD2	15	CASSVAGGPYNEQFF	TGTGCCAGCAGCGTGGCGGGAGGGCCCTACAATGAGCAGTTCTTC
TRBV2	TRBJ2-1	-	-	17	CASGLLRPYLSLNEQFF	TGTGCCAGCGGACTACTACGTCCCTACCTCAGTCTTAATGAGCAGTTCTTC
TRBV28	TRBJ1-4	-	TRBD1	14	CASSPGTGNEKLFF	TGTGCCAGCAGTCCAGGGACAGGGAATGAAAAACTGTTTTTT
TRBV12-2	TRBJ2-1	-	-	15	CASRGASRRSFGEFF	TGTGCAAGTCGCGGCGCCTCCCGGAGGTCCTTCGGGGAGTTCTTC
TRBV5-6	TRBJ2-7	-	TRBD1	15	CASSYGQGGLYEQYF	TGTGCCAGCAGCTATGGACAGGGGGGTTTGTACGAGCAGTACTTC
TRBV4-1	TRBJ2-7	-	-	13	CASSRESTYEQYF	TGCGCCAGCAGCCGGGAGTCTACCTACGAGCAGTACTTC
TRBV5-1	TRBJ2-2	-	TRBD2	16	CASSLGLAGFTGELFF	TGCGCCAGCAGCTTGGGACTAGCGGGATTCACCGGGGAGCTGTTTTTT
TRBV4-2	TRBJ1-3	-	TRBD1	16	CASSQGWQGAGNTIYF	TGTGCCAGCAGCCAAGGGTGGCAGGGGGCGGGAAACACCATATATTTT
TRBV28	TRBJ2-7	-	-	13	CASSAGTSYEQYF	TGTGCCAGCAGTGCCGGGACATCCTACGAGCAGTACTTC
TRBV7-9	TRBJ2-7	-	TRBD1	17	CASSRTLSRDSFYEQYF	TGTGCCAGCAGCCGTACCCTGAGTCGGGACAGCTTCTACGAGCAGTACTTC
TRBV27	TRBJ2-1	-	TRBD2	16	CASSFWGRADYNEQFF	TGTGCCAGCAGTTTCTGGGGGAGGGCCGACTACAATGAGCAGTTCTTC
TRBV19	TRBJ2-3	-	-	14	CASSTRAFGDTQYF	TGTGCCAGTAGTACCCGTGCCTTCGGAGATACGCAGTATTTT
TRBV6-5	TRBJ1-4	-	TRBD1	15	CASSYTGVHNEKLFF	TGTGCCAGCAGTTATACAGGGGTCCATAATGAAAAACTGTTTTTT
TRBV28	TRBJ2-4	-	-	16	CASSLWQGGTKNIQYF	TGTGCCAGCAGTTTATGGCAGGGAGGTACCAAAAACATTCAGTACTTC
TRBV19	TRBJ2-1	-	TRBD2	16	CASSIVALAGRAEQFF	TGTGCCAGTAGTATAGTCGCCCTAGCGGGACGAGCTGAGCAGTTCTTC
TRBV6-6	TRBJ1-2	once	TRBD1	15	CASSHRDSTNYGYTF	TGTGCCAGCAGCCACCGGGACAGTACTAACTATGGCTACACCTTC
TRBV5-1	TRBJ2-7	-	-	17	CASSLADLRRYGYEQYF	TGCGCCAGCAGCTTGGCCGACCTTAGGAGGTACGGCTACGAGCAGTACTTC
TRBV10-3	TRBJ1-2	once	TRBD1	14	CAISATTGKYGYTF	TGTGCCATCAGTGCTACGACAGGGAAGTATGGCTACACCTTC
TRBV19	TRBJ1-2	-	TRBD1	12	CASTGRGAGYTF	TGTGCCAGTACGGGCAGGGGGGCTGGCTACACCTTC
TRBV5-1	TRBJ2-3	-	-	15	CASSLGGLQYDTQYF	TGCGCCAGCAGCTTAGGGGGTCTGCAGTACGATACGCAGTATTTT
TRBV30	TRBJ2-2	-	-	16	CAWSAPWSLNTGELFF	TGTGCCTGGAGTGCCCCCTGGAGTCTGAACACCGGGGAGCTGTTTTTT
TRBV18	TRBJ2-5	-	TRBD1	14	CASSRTGAQETQYF	TGTGCCAGCTCTCGAACAGGGGCCCAAGAGACCCAGTACTTC
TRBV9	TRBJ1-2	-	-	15	CASSVESGLRSGYTF	TGTGCCAGCAGCGTAGAGTCGGGGTTGCGGAGTGGCTACACCTTC
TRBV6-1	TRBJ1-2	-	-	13	CASGQDSNYGYTF	TGTGCCAGCGGGCAGGACAGCAACTATGGCTACACCTTC
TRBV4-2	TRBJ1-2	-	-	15	CASSQRDRNNYGYTF	TGTGCCAGCAGCCAGCGGGACCGAAATAACTATGGCTACACCTTC
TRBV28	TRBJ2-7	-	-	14	CASSQRMSTYEQYF	TGTGCCAGCAGTCAGAGGATGTCGACCTACGAGCAGTACTTC